The clone carrying this TCR beta chain was found many times. Its antigen is not known. This sample was included in a study of T-cell reconstitution after alpha-beta-depleted transplantation in children. Regarding the study as a whole: TCRbeta diversity was high at day 60 in some patients (a result of surviving recipient T cells and thymic progenitors). Expanded graft clones, several hundred of them, were reportedly the source of alpha-beta T cells about two months after transplant. A year had passed since transplant, and T-cell counts and diversity by then came mostly from newly produced T cells.

The length of the CDR3 is 16 residues. CDR1 and CDR2 (germline): SGHTA, FQGNSA. The ends were cut back, 2 bases at V and 5 bases at J, with 15 bases in the middle. Construction of the TCRbeta library involved unique molecular identifiers. MiXCR, applied by TCRdb to the PCR reads, yields one record per CDR3 protein. The sample contains under 750,000 distinct CDR3 sequences, 23% of which appear only once. This receptor was taken from a boy under two years old who had a stem cell transplant for acute myeloid leukemia, so the T cells may come from the graft donor. The chain combines TRBV7-2 with TRBJ2-2, with D unresolved. Specimen: PBMCs, mostly from graft donor cells, collected 360 days after TCRalphabeta/CD19-depleted stem cell transplant. CDR3 bases: TGTGCCAGCAGCTTATATCACGTTAGGGCGACCGGGGAGCTGTTTTTT. Translated, it gives CASSLYHVRATGELFF.